These T cell receptor beta chains were read from a single sample in a study of PD-1 blockade in classical Hodgkin lymphoma. TCRdb's copy holds only in-frame clones and misses some; the assay was immunoSEQ multiplex PCR. This sample carries approximately 14,000 clones, about 81% of them seen once, and the ten largest clones take about 4%. The sample here was peripheral blood mononuclear cells (PBMCs), taken at baseline. The origin of the receptors is a human donor with classical Hodgkin lymphoma. The CDR3 runs from the conserved cysteine through the conserved F or W. The order of the fields is J gene, V gene, clone size, CDR3 protein. Only some rows state a clone size, as once, few, many or a class for expanded clones.

>TRBJ2-5|TRBV4-2|.
CASSQDRGNFETQYF
>TRBJ1-3|TRBV6-1|.
CASRSMEISGNTIYF
>TRBJ1-3|TRBV18|.
CASSPPVRNTIYF
>TRBJ2-1|TRBV7-9|.
CASSLSGGEYLHNEQFF
>TRBJ2-3|TRBV5-1|.
CASSLTRVPDTQYF
>TRBJ2-2|TRBV9|.
CASSVTGDWGELFF
>TRBJ2-3|TRBV6-1|.
CASSEQGMVGDTQYF
>TRBJ1-1|TRBV19|.
CASSPRGDTEAFF
>TRBJ1-4|TRBV15|.
CATSREAGQGNEKLFF
>TRBJ2-3|TRBV4-2|.
CASSQVRAGGWTDTQYF
>TRBJ1-5|TRBV7-8|medium-sized
CASTLGGSDNQPQHF
>TRBJ2-5|TRBV19|once
CASSTLGTAGAQYF